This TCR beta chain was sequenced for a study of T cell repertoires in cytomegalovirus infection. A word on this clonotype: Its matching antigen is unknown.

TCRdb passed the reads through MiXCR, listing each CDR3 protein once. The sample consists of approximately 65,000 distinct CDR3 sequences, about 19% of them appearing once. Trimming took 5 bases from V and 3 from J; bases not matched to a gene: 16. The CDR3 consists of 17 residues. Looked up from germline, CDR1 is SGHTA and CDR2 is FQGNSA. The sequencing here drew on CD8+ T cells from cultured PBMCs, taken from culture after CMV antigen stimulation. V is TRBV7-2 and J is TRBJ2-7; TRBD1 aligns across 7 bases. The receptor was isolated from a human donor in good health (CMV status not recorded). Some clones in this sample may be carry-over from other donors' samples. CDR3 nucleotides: TGTGCCAGCAGCAAAAGAGAGCCCGGGACAGCCAACTACGAGCAGTACTTC. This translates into CASSKREPGTANYEQYF.